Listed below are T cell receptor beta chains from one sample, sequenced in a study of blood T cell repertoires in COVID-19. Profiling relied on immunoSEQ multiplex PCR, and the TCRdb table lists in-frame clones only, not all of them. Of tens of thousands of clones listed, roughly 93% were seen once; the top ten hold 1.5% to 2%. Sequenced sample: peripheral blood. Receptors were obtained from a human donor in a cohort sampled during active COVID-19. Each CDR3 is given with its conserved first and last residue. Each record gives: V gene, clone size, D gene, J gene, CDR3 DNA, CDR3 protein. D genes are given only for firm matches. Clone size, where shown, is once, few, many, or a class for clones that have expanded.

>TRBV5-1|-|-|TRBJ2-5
TGCGCCAGCAGCCCCGGGGCGGGGGAGACCCAGTACTTC
CASSPGAGETQYF
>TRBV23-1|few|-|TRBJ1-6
TGCGCCAGCAGTCAAAAGCCTCTACAAGCGGAGAATTCACCCCTCCACTTT
CASSQKPLQAENSPLHF
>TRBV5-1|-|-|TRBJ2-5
TGCGCCAGCAGCTTGGGGGCTGGGCAGCAAGAGACCCAGTACTTC
CASSLGAGQQETQYF
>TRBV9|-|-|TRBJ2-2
TGTGCCAGCAGCGTATCAACAGGAAGTAACACCGGGGAGCTGTTTTTT
CASSVSTGSNTGELFF
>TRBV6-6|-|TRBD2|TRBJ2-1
TGTGCCAGCAGTTACCCTAATGGACTAGCCAATGAGCAGTTCTTC
CASSYPNGLANEQFF
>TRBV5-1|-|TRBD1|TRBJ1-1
TGCGCCAGCAGCTCCGACGCGACAGGGGCTAGTGCTTTCTTT
CASSSDATGASAFF
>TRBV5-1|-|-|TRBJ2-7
TGCGCCAGCAGCGAAGGACAGAAAACCTACGAGCAGTACTTC
CASSEGQKTYEQYF
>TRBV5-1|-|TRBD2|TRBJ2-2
TGCGCCAGCGGCGTGGGACTAGCGGGAGTCAACACCGGGGAGCTGTTTTTT
CASGVGLAGVNTGELFF
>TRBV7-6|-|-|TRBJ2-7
TGTGCCAGCAGCTTAGTCACCCCAACAGGGCCTCCGAACTTCTACGAGCAGTACTTC
CASSLVTPTGPPNFYEQYF
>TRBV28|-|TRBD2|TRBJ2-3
TGTGCCAGCAGTCCTCATCGGGGGGGACTAGGTACAGATACGCAGTATTTT
CASSPHRGGLGTDTQYF
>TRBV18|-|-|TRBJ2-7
TGTGCCAGTCACAGGGTCCCCTACGAGCAGTACTTC
CASHRVPYEQYF
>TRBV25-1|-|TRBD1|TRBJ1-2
TGTGCCAGCAGTGAGAGATACCGGGACAGATATGGCTACACCTTC
CASSERYRDRYGYTF
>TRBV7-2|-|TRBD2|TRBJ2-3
TGTGCCAGCAGCCCCGGGGGGACTAGCGTCCCGGGGCCAGATACGCAGTATTTT
CASSPGGTSVPGPDTQYF
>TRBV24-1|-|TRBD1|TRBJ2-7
TGTGCCACCTTGAATCCGGGACAGTCCTTTTTGGAGCAGTACTTC
CATLNPGQSFLEQYF
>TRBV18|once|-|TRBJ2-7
TGTGCCAGCTCACGATTAGCCTCCTACGAGCAGTACTTC
CASSRLASYEQYF
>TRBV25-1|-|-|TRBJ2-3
TGTGCCAGCAGTGAGGCCAGGGGATTGGCAGATACGCAGTATTTT
CASSEARGLADTQYF
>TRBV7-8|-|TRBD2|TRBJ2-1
TGTGCCAGCAGCTTAGCTTTGGGACTAGCGGGAGGGCCACGCTCCTACAATGAGCAGTTCTTC
CASSLALGLAGGPRSYNEQFF
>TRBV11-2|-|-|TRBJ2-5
TGTGCCAGCAGCCCCTTGGCAGGAAGCCAAGAGACCCAGTACTTC
CASSPLAGSQETQYF
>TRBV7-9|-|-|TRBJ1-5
TGTGCCAGCAGCCCGGACATTAGCAATCAGCCCCAGCATTTT
CASSPDISNQPQHF
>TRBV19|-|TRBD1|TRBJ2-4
TGTGCCAGTAGCTTAAACCCGGGACAGGGAATGAGTAGCATTCAGTACTTC
CASSLNPGQGMSSIQYF
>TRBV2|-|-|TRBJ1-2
TGTGCCAGCAGTGAATTAGAGGGGGTCTATGGCTACACCTTC
CASSELEGVYGYTF
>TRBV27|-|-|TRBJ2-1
TGTGCCAGCAGTCCCCTAAGCTCCTACAATGAGCAGTTCTTC
CASSPLSSYNEQFF
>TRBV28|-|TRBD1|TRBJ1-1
TGTGCCAGCAGTTTTTTTATCGTACAGGGGCAATGGAACACTGAAGCTTTCTTT
CASSFFIVQGQWNTEAFF
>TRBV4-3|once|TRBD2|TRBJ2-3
TGCGCCAGCAGCCAAGATCAAGCGGGAGTGGTTACAGATACGCAGTATTTT
CASSQDQAGVVTDTQYF
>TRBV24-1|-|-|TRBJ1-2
TGTGCCACCAGTGATTCGGTCTATGGCTACACCTTC
CATSDSVYGYTF
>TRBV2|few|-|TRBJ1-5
TGTGCCAGCAGGGGAGGGTACAGCAATCAGCCCCAGCATTTT
CASRGGYSNQPQHF
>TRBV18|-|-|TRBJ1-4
TGTGCCAGCTCACCATTACGACAGTTTAATGAAAAACTGTTTTTT
CASSPLRQFNEKLFF
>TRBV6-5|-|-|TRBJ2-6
TGTGCCAGCACCGAGAGTTCCGGGGCCAACGTCCTGACTTTC
CASTESSGANVLTF
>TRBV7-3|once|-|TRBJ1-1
TGTGCCAGCAGCCAGGGACACTTGAACACTGAAGCTTTCTTT
CASSQGHLNTEAFF
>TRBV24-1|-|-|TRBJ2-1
TGTGCCACCAGTGAGCGGACAGCTATTGAGCAGTTCTTC
CATSERTAIEQFF
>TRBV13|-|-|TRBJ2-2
TGTGCCAGCAGCGTACCGGGAGAACCCTCCGGGGAGCTGTTTTTT
CASSVPGEPSGELFF
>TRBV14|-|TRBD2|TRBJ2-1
TGTGCCAGCAGCCCCGGGACTAGCGGGATTGGTGAGCAGTTCTTC
CASSPGTSGIGEQFF
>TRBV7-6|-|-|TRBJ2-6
TGTGCCAGCAGCTTAGTGTCCGGGGTGCTTGCTTCTGGGGCCAACGTCCTGACTTTC
CASSLVSGVLASGANVLTF
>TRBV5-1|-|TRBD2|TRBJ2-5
TGCGCCAGCAGCCTATGGACTAGCGGGGGAGAGACCCAGTACTTC
CASSLWTSGGETQYF
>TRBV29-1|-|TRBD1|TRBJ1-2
TGCAGCGTTGGGACAGGGGGCGCGTTTGGCTACACCTTC
CSVGTGGAFGYTF
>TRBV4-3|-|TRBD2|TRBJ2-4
TGCGCCAGCAGCCAGACTAGCGGGAGTGGGGTTGGAAACATTCAGTACTTC
CASSQTSGSGVGNIQYF
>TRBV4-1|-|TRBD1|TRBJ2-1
TGCGCCAGCAGCCAATGGGACAGGGTTTACAATGAGCAGTTCTTC
CASSQWDRVYNEQFF